A single sample gave rise to the 30 T cell receptor beta chains below, sequenced in a study of shared clonotypes between healthy human individuals. Cells designated naive CD8 were CD45RO-negative and were positively selected for CCR7, with terminally differentiated effector memory CD45RA+ cells excluded. Only in-frame clones appear in the TCRdb table, and some are missing; sequencing was by immunoSEQ multiplex PCR. This sample carries around 620,000 clones, 95% of them seen once, and the ten largest clones take over 0.1%. The source material was naive CD8+ T cells sorted from blood. The receptors here all came from a woman in her twenties or thirties in good health.

This chain connects TRBV11-2 to TRBJ1-1; 10 bases are shared with TRBD1. V was clipped by 5 bases and J by 6 bases; unmatched bases: 12. This CDR3 spans 16 amino acids. Germline V gives CDR1 SGHAT, CDR2 FQNNGV. The CDR3 reads CASSRERDRGHAEAFF. CDR3 sequence (DNA): TGTGCCAGCAGCCGAGAACGCGACAGGGGGCATGCTGAAGCTTTCTTT.

This clone came up once. Additional DNA sequences in this sample encode the identical CDR3. J is TRBJ2-7 and V is TRBV29-1; D possibly corresponds to TRBD1 (5 bases). The germline V gene has CDR1 SQVTM and CDR2 ANQGSEA. Trimming shortened V by 6 bases and J by 4 bases, and 10 bases separated the two germline ends. This CDR3 is built from 11 residues. In nucleotides, the CDR3 is TGCAGCGTGGACCAGGGATACGAGCAGTACTTC. As protein: CSVDQGYEQYF.

J is TRBJ2-7 and V is TRBV19; D is undetermined. The CDR3 totals 14 residues. Trimming removed 0 bases at V and 3 bases at J, with 9 bases between. Germline CDR1 LNHDA, CDR2 SQIVND (reference sequence). CDR3 in DNA: TGTGCCAGTAGTATAGATAAACAGAACTACGAGCAGTACTTC. It yields the protein CASSIDKQNYEQYF.

The gene calls are TRBV19 and TRBJ2-7; 8 bases fit TRBD1. The CDR3 sequence is 14 residues long. V shed 2 bases, J shed 6 bases, and the junction held 6 bases outside the gene matches. Germline CDR1 and CDR2: LNHDA and SQIVND (reference sequence). The CDR3 DNA reads as TGTGCCAGTAGTATATGGACAGGGAAAACCGAGCAGTACTTC. Encoded protein: CASSIWTGKTEQYF.

DNA for the CDR3: TGTGCCAGCAGTGGGACAGGGCCCTCCTACGAGCAGTACTTC. The encoded protein is CASSGTGPSYEQYF. The chain joins TRBV27 to TRBJ2-5, with 9 bases that match TRBD1. The DNA end is a closer match to TRBJ2-7, so the J assignment may be wrong. This CDR3 has 14 residues. Germline CDR1 is MNHEY and CDR2 is SMNVEV (reference sequence).

The chain employs TRBV27 and TRBJ2-2; 7 bases map to TRBD1. V gave up 2 bases and J gave up 4 bases; unmatched junction bases: 13. CDR3 size: 18 residues. Germline V gene sequence: CDR1 MNHEY, CDR2 SMNVEV (reference sequence). CDR3 region: CASSLNHRGSGGTGELFF. The CDR3 nucleotides read TGTGCCAGCAGTTTAAATCATCGCGGTTCAGGGGGCACCGGGGAGCTGTTTTTT.

The chain joins TRBV2 to TRBJ2-1, with 7 positions matching TRBD2. CDR3 length: 15 amino acids. Germline CDR1 is SNHLY and CDR2 is FYNNEI. Losses at the gene ends were 4 bases for V and 4 bases for J; bases not matched to a gene: 7. The DNA for the CDR3 is TGTGCCAGCAGTGGAGACCTAGCGGCGTACAATGAGCAGTTCTTC. Residues: CASSGDLAAYNEQFF.

The V call is TRBV28, the J call TRBJ2-7; 7 bases line up with TRBD1. CDR3 length equals 15 residues. Trimming at V came to 7 bases and at J to 0 bases, leaving 9 bases not matched to a gene. Germline assignment: CDR1 MDHEN and CDR2 SYDVKM. The CDR3 region has the DNA TGTGCCAGCACCCTTGCCGGGACAGCCTCCTACGAGCAGTACTTC. This sequence encodes CASTLAGTASYEQYF.

The genes are TRBV10-1 and TRBJ2-3, with D uncertain. Trimming pared 6 bases from V and 0 bases from J, leaving 4 bases between. CDR3 length: 12 amino acids. Germline lookup yields CDR1 WNHNN and CDR2 SYGVQD (reference sequence). DNA of the CDR3: TGCGCCAGCAGCCTGAGCACAGATACGCAGTATTTT. This codes for CASSLSTDTQYF.

J is TRBJ2-5 and V is TRBV7-2; D not certain. The V gene's germline CDR1 is SGHTA and CDR2 FQGNSA. The V end was cut by 5 bases, the J end by 0 bases, with 13 bases between. The CDR3 has 15 amino acids. In nucleotides, the CDR3 is TGTGCCAGCAGCCCGATTGGACCGGACCAAGAGACCCAGTACTTC. This translates into CASSPIGPDQETQYF.

The chain links TRBV7-3 to TRBJ2-1; D gene uncertain. The CDR3 runs 13 residues. CDR1 SGHTA and CDR2 FQGTGA come from the germline V gene. V lost 7 bases and J 10 bases, leaving 17 bases between the germline ends. In nucleotides, the CDR3 is TGTGCCAGCACCGATGATCGGGCCCCGGAGCAGTTCTTC. Translating it yields CASTDDRAPEQFF.

The V and J genes are TRBV19 and TRBJ2-7; 10 bases are a match to TRBD2. The V gene's germline CDR1 is LNHDA and CDR2 SQIVND (reference sequence). Trimming at V came to 5 bases and at J to 1 base, leaving 11 bases not matched to a gene. The CDR3 totals 17 residues. DNA of the CDR3: TGTGCCAGTAGTGAGAAGGCTAGCGGGAGACTATCCTACGAGCAGTACTTC. Its protein product is CASSEKASGRLSYEQYF.

CDR3 in amino acids: CASSLKQGGDTEAFF. The DNA of the CDR3 is TGTGCCAGCAGCTTAAAACAGGGAGGGGACACTGAAGCTTTCTTT. The chain combines TRBV5-4 with TRBJ1-1; tentative D call: TRBD1 (6 bases). CDR1 is SGHNT, CDR2 YYREEE, per germline (reference sequence). The CDR3 has 15 residues. Between the trimmed V and J ends, which lost 2 bases and 3 bases, there was a span of 14 bases.

The chain combines TRBV27 with TRBJ1-3; D call uncertain. The CDR3 length is 13 residues. Germline values: CDR1 MNHEY, CDR2 SMNVEV (reference sequence). Deletions cut 5 bases from V and 0 bases from J, with 5 bases between. This CDR3 is CASSKFSGNTIYF. In DNA form, the CDR3 reads TGTGCCAGCAGTAAGTTCTCTGGAAACACCATATATTTT.

The chain couples TRBV28 to TRBJ2-7; D is uncertain. The germline V gene has CDR1 MDHEN and CDR2 SYDVKM. The CDR3 contains 15 residues. V was clipped by 1 base and J by 3 bases, with 13 bases between them. The CDR3 nucleotides are TGTGCCAGCAGTTTATTCTTGGGAATGGTCTACGAGCAGTACTTC. This gives the protein CASSLFLGMVYEQYF. Variable domain in full (rest from reference TRBV28 and TRBJ2-7): DVKVTQSSRYLVKRTGEKVFLECVQDMDHENMFWYRQDPGLGLRLIYFSYDVKMKEKGDIPEGYSVSREKKERFSLILESASTNQTSMYLCASSLFLGMVYEQYFGPGTRLTVT.

Notes on this clone: Other DNA sequences in the sample encode the same CDR3. This chain connects TRBV27 to TRBJ2-7; D is ambiguous. The CDR3 loop spans 13 amino acids. Trimming removed 3 bases from V and 1 base from J, with 7 bases in between. The germline gives CDR1 MNHEY, CDR2 SMNVEV (reference sequence). The CDR3 nucleotides read TGTGCCAGCAGTTTTGGAGTTTCCTACGAGCAGTACTTC. It is translated as CASSFGVSYEQYF.

The count of this clone is one. This chain uses TRBV4-1 with TRBJ2-2; perhaps D is TRBD1 or TRBD2 (5 bases each). The length of the CDR3 is 16 residues. Trimming removed 0 bases at V and 5 bases at J, with 13 bases between. The germline CDR1 and CDR2 sequences are MGHRA and YSYEKL. The CDR3 protein is CASSQDPGGRTGELFF. The DNA of the CDR3 is TGCGCCAGCAGCCAAGATCCTGGGGGTCGGACCGGGGAGCTGTTTTTT.

The V gene is TRBV15, the J gene TRBJ2-3; TRBD1 aligns across 9 bases. Looked up from germline, CDR1 is LNHNV and CDR2 is YYDKDF (reference sequence). This CDR3 contains 15 residues. J was trimmed by 4 bases and V by 5 bases; bases with no gene match: 7. This chain's CDR3 is CATSGGQGLSDTQYF. The CDR3 DNA is TGTGCCACCAGCGGGGGACAGGGACTCTCAGATACGCAGTATTTT.

The chain combines TRBV11-2 with TRBJ1-2, with 7 bases matching TRBD1. Germline V gene lookup returns CDR1 SGHAT and CDR2 FQNNGV. This CDR3 has 12 residues. The V and J ends lost 4 bases and 7 bases, in that order; junction bases with no gene match: 3. The CDR3 sequence is CASSSSGGGYTF. For the CDR3, the DNA is TGTGCCAGCAGCTCCTCAGGGGGTGGCTACACCTTC.

The J gene is TRBJ2-7, the V gene TRBV5-1, with 7 bases fitting TRBD2. There are 17 residues in the CDR3. The germline gives CDR1 SGHRS, CDR2 YFSETQ. J was trimmed by 1 base and V by 0 bases; bases with no gene match: 10. CDR3 nucleotides: TGCGCCAGCAGCTTGGCCATGACGGGGGAGGGGTCCTACGAGCAGTACTTC. Encoded protein: CASSLAMTGEGSYEQYF.

This chain links TRBV19 with TRBJ2-1; D gene uncertain. The germline V gene has CDR1 LNHDA and CDR2 SQIVND (reference sequence). The CDR3 loop spans 14 amino acids. V was shortened by 4 bases and J by 6 bases, with 13 bases between the two germline ends. The CDR3 protein is CASSTMVGPNEQFF. The CDR3 nucleotides are TGTGCCAGTAGTACTATGGTGGGTCCCAATGAGCAGTTCTTC.

The chain recombines TRBV5-4 with TRBJ2-2, with TRBD2 identical over 7 bases. The V segment lost 4 bases and the J segment 6 bases; nucleotides outside the gene matches: 6. CDR3 length: 14 amino acids. Germline CDR1 is SGHNT and CDR2 is YYREEE (reference sequence). DNA for the CDR3: TGTGCCAGCAGCCTTGGACTAGATGCCGGGGAGCTGTTTTTT. Translating gives CASSLGLDAGELFF.

The genes are TRBV28 and TRBJ2-2; possibly TRBD2 for D (6 bases). V lost 5 bases to trimming and J lost 5 bases, with 15 bases between them. CDR3 length: 15 residues. Germline V gene data show CDR1 as MDHEN and CDR2 as SYDVKM. As DNA, the CDR3 is TGTGCCAGCAGTCGGCGGGATGAGGCGACCGGGGAGCTGTTTTTT. Translating gives CASSRRDEATGELFF. Complete variable domain (other parts from reference TRBV28 and TRBJ2-2): DVKVTQSSRYLVKRTGEKVFLECVQDMDHENMFWYRQDPGLGLRLIYFSYDVKMKEKGDIPEGYSVSREKKERFSLILESASTNQTSMYLCASSRRDEATGELFFGEGSRLTVL.

This rearrangement joins TRBV7-8 to TRBJ2-7; 8 nucleotides agree with TRBD1. The CDR3 is 14 amino acids. Trimming at V came to 7 bases and at J to 1 base, leaving 6 bases not matched to a gene. Germline V gene sequence: CDR1 SGHVS, CDR2 FQNEAQ. The CDR3 DNA follows: TGTGCCAGCATGGCCGGGACAGGTTCCTACGAGCAGTACTTC. This encodes CASMAGTGSYEQYF.

The genes are TRBV5-1 and TRBJ2-7, with D uncertain. Germline assignment: CDR1 SGHRS and CDR2 YFSETQ. The CDR3 spans 15 residues. The germline V and J ends were trimmed by 4 bases and 7 bases, with 21 bases remaining between them. The CDR3 is CASSQPPNRDEEQYF. The CDR3 bases are TGCGCCAGCAGCCAACCTCCAAATAGGGATGAGGAGCAGTACTTC.

The chain couples TRBV28 to TRBJ2-7; D not resolved. The CDR3 covers 14 residues. Trimming pared 7 bases from V and 0 bases from J, leaving 13 bases between. Germline V gene lookup returns CDR1 MDHEN and CDR2 SYDVKM. The CDR3 region is CASKVETGSYEQYF. The DNA of the CDR3 is TGTGCCAGCAAAGTGGAGACGGGCTCCTACGAGCAGTACTTC.

The chain carries TRBV6-6 and TRBJ1-6; D not resolved. V was trimmed by 2 bases and J by 10 bases, leaving 6 bases between them. Germline V CDR1 and CDR2: MNHNY, SVGAGI (reference sequence). CDR3 length equals 12 residues. The CDR3 bases are TGTGCCAGCAGTTACGGGGTCTCACCCCTCCACTTT. Translating gives CASSYGVSPLHF.

The chain links TRBV7-9 to TRBJ1-2, with 8 bases aligning to TRBD1. The ends lost 1 base at V and 3 bases at J; junction bases unmatched: 13. CDR1 is SEHNR and CDR2 is FQNEAQ in the germline V gene (reference sequence). The CDR3 totals 18 residues. CDR3 nucleotides: TGTGCCAGCAGCTTAGGGGCGGGGACAGGAGACCCTCACTATGGCTACACCTTC. This codes for CASSLGAGTGDPHYGYTF.

There are a few counts of this clone. The same CDR3 is also encoded by other DNA sequences in this sample. V and J are TRBV5-4 and TRBJ1-1; D uncertain. V lost 3 bases and J lost 6, with 6 bases in between. CDR1 and CDR2 (germline): SGHNT, YYREEE (reference sequence). This CDR3 spans 11 amino acids. The CDR3 DNA is TGTGCCAGCAGCTCCGTAGCTGAAGCTTTCTTT. This encodes CASSSVAEAFF. The full variable domain, in which reference TRBV5-4 and TRBJ1-1 provide the parts outside the CDR3, is ETGVTQSPTHLIKTRGQQVTLRCSSQSGHNTVSWYQQALGQGPQFIFQYYREEENGRGNFPPRFSGLQFPNYSSELNVNALELDDSALYLCASSSVAEAFFGQGTRLTVV.

The genes are TRBV21-1 and TRBJ1-1. TRBV21-1 is labeled a pseudogene. The CDR3 is 12 residues long. The CDR3: CASSKTPTEAFF. CDR3 bases: TGTGCCAGCAGCAAAACCCCCACTGAAGCTTTCTTT.